The text below deals with one T cell receptor (beta chain). Its specificity is not known. Produced via immunoSEQ multiplex PCR; TCRdb's table is partial and in-frame only. The data hold around 110,000 clones, with about 89% observed a single time. From germline, CDR1 is SGHKS and CDR2 YYEKEE (reference sequence). J lost 3 bases, V lost 1 base, and 8 bases had no gene match. The CDR3 consists of 17 residues. These data originate in a study of PD-L1 blockade in urothelial cancer. Study-wide points: Durable-benefit patients had greater expansion of tumor-associated blood clones at 3 weeks.

The time point denotes: peripheral blood 6 weeks after treatment start. Patients had urothelial carcinoma that was locally advanced or metastatic. This chain joins TRBV5-5 and TRBJ1-1; 11 nucleotides line up with TRBD1. The source material was PBMCs, sampled around atezolizumab (anti-PD-L1) treatment. The sequence was obtained from a man aged 60 to 69 with urothelial cancer. CDR3 sequence reads: CASSLRDRGFVDTEAFF. CDR3 coding DNA: TGTGCCAGCAGCTTGAGGGACAGGGGGTTTGTTGACACTGAAGCTTTCTTT.